The clone carrying this T cell receptor beta chain appeared once. Its antigen is unidentified. The entry originates in a study of T cell responses to AZD1222 COVID-19 vaccine. Study results and caveats: Donors were chiefly white British, with a greater number of females, and clonal diversity was perhaps underestimated. Regions 160-218 and 743-854 dominated among vaccine-associated CD4 TCRs spanning spike. At study baseline, merely several AZD1222 recipients were seropositive.

Trimming at V came to 5 bases and at J to 5 bases, leaving 6 bases not matched to a gene. The CDR3 sequence is 14 residues long. Germline V gene lookup returns CDR1 LNHDA and CDR2 SQIVND (reference sequence). Libraries were prepared by immunoSEQ multiplex PCR; TCRdb keeps only in-frame clonotypes and omits some of them. The sample records 95,000 to 150,000 clones, less than 95% being singletons. The sample was peripheral blood, taken on day 0 of MenACWY control vaccination. The chain has TRBV19 and TRBJ2-7; TRBD1 agrees at 10 bases. The TCR originated in an adult in good health. CDR3 amino acids: CASSFGTGVHEQYF. The DNA for the CDR3 is TGTGCCAGTAGTTTCGGGACAGGGGTGCACGAGCAGTACTTC.